What follows is one T cell receptor (beta chain) and its context. This clone's antigen is unknown. No much larger clone is present one base from it, and per-base qualities are unavailable. From the germline V gene, CDR1 is ENHRY and CDR2 is SYGVKD. V is trimmed back by 6 bases and J by 6 bases, and the junction contains 5 bases that no gene match accounts for. The CDR3 starts with the cysteine, ends with the phenylalanine, and has 14 residues. Just CDR3 DNA is preserved here, 42 bases in frame from base 1. This specimen belongs to a study of cytomegalovirus exposure and HLA in healthy donors (dated by TCRdb to 2017 to 2019). Some background on the complete study: A later analysis indicated that the 130 or so validation repertoires were generated on the platform also employed for the 720 or so repertoires of the first cohort. The study aimed to test whether cataloging public T cell receptors could reveal signatures of past pathogen exposure. A separate validation cohort of approximately 120 different subjects was used in addition to the roughly 670-subject first cohort. To predict cytomegalovirus infection status, the study brought together high-throughput TCR immunosequencing, statistical association of individual TCRs with disease status, and machine learning. Overall study outcomes, separate from this receptor: According to the authors, the approach could potentially be generalized to other disease states and immunological phenotypes. A total of about 150 TCR beta chains were listed by the study as associated with cytomegalovirus. The classifier was reported to diagnose cytomegalovirus status with high specificity and sensitivity in both the original cohort and the validation cohort. Of the cluster scores, 94% were above 0 in a later analysis, which found that TCRs clustered in the first cohort also tended to co-occur in the approximately 130 validation repertoires. A later analysis lacked HLA typing for the validation cohort, so it scored co-occurrence in that cohort across all 120 or so repertoires. A few of the identified cytomegalovirus-associated TCR beta chains were confirmed in vitro to be specific for cytomegalovirus antigens. Across donors, most TCR sequences were observed very rarely, whereas some public TCRs were present in many individuals.

Libraries came from the immunoSEQ multiplex PCR assay. The original methods were these. A statistical classification framework was built for diagnosing cytomegalovirus status from the catalog of TCR beta chain sequences. Drawn from immuneACCESS, this table holds only the in-frame rearrangements with V and J called that TCRdb kept. Clones are partly lost; checked studies trace under half to an unresolved V gene and leave the rest unexplained. The DNA was the basis for D and trimming; V, J and clone size are from that table. This sample is represented by around 60,000 clones; around 96% of them were singletons. More than 0.9% of the sample comes from the top ten. The donors belonged to the validation cohort of about 110 subjects, which was separate from the approximately 700-subject first cohort.

The sample was PBMCs. This sequence originates from a woman aged 18-29 years in good health and CMV-seronegative. The chain was built from TRBV10-3 and TRBJ1-2, and 12 junction bases match TRBD1. The DNA is TGTGCCATCAGGGGACAGGGGGCTACCCATGGCTACACCTTC. Translated, it reads CAIRGQGATHGYTF.